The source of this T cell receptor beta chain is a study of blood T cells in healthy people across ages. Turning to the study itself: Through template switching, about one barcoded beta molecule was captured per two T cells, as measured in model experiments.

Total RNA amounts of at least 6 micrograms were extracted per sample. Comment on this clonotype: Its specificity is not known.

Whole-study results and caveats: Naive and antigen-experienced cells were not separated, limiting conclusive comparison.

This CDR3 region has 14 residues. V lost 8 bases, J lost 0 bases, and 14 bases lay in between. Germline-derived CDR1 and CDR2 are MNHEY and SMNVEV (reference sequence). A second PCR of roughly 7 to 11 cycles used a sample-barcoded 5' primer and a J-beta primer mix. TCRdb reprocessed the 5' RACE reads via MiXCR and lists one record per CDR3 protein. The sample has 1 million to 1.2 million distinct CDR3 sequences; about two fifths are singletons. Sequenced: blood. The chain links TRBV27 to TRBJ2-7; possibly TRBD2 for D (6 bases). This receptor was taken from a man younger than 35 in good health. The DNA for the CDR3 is TGTGCCAGCGCCGGCGGGGTCAACTCCTACGAGCAGTACTTC. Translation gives CASAGGVNSYEQYF.